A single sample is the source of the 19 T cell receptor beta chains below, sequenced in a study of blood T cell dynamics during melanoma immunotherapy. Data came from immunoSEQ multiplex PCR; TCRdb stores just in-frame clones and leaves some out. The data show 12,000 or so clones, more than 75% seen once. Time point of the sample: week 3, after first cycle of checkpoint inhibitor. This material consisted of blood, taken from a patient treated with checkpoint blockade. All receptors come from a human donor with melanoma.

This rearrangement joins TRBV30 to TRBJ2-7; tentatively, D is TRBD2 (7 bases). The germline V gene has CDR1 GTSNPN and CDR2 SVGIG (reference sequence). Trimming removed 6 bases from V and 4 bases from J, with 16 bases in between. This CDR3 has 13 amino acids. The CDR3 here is CACRRGGRYEQYF. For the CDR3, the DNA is TGTGCCTGTCGAAGGGGGGGGAGGTACGAGCAGTACTTC.

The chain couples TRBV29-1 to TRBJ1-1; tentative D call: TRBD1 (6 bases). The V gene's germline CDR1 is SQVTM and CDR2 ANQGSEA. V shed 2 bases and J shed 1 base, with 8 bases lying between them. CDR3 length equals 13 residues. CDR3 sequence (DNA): TGCAGCGTTGAATCGGGACAGAACACTGAAGCTTTCTTT. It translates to CSVESGQNTEAFF.

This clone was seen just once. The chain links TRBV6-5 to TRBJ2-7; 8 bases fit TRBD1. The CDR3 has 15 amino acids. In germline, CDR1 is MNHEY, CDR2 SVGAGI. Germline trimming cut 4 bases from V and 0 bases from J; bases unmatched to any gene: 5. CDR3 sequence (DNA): TGTGCCAGCAGTTTCGGCAGGGGGCTCTCCTACGAGCAGTACTTC. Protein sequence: CASSFGRGLSYEQYF.

The CDR3 DNA reads as TGTGCCAGCAGCCCCGGGACTAGCGGGATTGGTGAGCAGTTCTTC. Its protein product is CASSPGTSGIGEQFF. The rearrangement joins TRBV9 to TRBJ2-1, with TRBD2 identical over 13 bases. V shed 4 bases and J 9 bases; nucleotides not matched to a gene: 7. The CDR3 is 15 residues long. CDR1 is SGDLS, CDR2 YYNGEE, per germline.

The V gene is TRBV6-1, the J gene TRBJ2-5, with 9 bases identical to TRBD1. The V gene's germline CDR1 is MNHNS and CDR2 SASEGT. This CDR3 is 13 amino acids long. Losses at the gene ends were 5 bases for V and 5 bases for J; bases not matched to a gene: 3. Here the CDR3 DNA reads TGTGCCAGCAGTCGGGACAGGGATGAGACCCAGTACTTC. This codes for CASSRDRDETQYF.

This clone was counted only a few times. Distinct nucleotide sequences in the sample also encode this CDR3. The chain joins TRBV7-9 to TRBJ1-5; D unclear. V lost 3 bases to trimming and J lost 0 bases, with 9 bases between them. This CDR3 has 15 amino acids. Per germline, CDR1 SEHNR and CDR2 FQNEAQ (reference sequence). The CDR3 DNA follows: TGTGCCAGCAGCTTGGGCGGATATAGCAATCAGCCCCAGCATTTT. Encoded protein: CASSLGGYSNQPQHF.

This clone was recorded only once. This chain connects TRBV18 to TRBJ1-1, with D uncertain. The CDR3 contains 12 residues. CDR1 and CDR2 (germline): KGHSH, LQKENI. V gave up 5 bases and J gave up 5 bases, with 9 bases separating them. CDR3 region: CASSTGVTEAFF. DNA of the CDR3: TGTGCCAGCTCAACCGGAGTAACTGAAGCTTTCTTT.

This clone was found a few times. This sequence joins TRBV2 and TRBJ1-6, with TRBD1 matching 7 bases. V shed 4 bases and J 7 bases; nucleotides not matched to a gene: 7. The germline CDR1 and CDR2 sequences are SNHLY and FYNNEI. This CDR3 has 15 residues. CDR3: CASSATGVGNSPLHF. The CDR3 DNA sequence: TGTGCCAGCAGTGCAACAGGGGTGGGCAATTCACCCCTCCACTTT.

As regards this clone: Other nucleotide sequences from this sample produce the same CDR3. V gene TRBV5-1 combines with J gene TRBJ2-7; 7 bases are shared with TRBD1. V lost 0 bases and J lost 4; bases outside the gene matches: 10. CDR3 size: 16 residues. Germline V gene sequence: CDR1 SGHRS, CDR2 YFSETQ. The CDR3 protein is CASSLGGTVSTYEQYF. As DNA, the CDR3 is TGCGCCAGCAGCTTGGGGGGGACAGTCTCTACTTACGAGCAGTACTTC.

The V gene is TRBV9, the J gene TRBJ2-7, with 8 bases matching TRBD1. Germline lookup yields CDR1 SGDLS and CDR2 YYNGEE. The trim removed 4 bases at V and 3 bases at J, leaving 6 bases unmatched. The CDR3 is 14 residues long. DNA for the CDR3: TGTGCCAGCAGCCCGAGGGACAGGAGCTACGAGCAGTACTTC. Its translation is CASSPRDRSYEQYF.

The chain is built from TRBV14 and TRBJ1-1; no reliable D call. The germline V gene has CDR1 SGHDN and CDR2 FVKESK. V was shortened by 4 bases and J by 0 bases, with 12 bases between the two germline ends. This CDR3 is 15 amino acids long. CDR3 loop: CASSLSGLMNTEAFF. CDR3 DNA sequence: TGTGCCAGCAGCCTATCGGGCTTAATGAACACTGAAGCTTTCTTT. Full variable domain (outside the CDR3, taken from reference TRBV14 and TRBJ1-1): EAGVTQFPSHSVIEKGQTVTLRCDPISGHDNLYWYRRVMGKEIKFLLHFVKESKQDESGMPNNRFLAERTGGTYSTLKVQPAELEDSGVYFCASSLSGLMNTEAFFGQGTRLTVV.

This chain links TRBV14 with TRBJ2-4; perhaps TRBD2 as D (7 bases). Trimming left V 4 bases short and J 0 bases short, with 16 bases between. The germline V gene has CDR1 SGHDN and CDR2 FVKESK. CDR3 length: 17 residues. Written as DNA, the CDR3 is TGTGCCAGCAGCCCAAGCCGGGGGGCGCTAGCCAAAAACATTCAGTACTTC. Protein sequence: CASSPSRGALAKNIQYF.

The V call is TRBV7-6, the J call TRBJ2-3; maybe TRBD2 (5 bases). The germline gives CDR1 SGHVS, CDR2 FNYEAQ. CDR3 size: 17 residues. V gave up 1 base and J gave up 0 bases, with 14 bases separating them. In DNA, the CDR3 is TGTGCCAGCAGCTTAGGGGCCTGGCGGACTAGCACAGATACGCAGTATTTT. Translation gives CASSLGAWRTSTDTQYF.

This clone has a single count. The CDR3 reads CAKRDQPQHF. The CDR3 DNA sequence: TGTGCCAAAAGGGATCAGCCCCAGCATTTT. J is TRBJ1-5 and V is TRBV6-6; no clear D. Germline lookup yields CDR1 MNHNY and CDR2 SVGAGI (reference sequence). The CDR3 extends over 10 amino acids. V was pared by 10 bases and J by 5 bases, with 6 bases between.

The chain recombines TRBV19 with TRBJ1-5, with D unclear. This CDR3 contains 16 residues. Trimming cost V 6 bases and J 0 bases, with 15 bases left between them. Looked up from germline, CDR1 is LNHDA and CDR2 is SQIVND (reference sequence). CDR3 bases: TGTGCCAGTAGGAGGAACAGCGCGTATAGCAATCAGCCCCAGCATTTT. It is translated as CASRRNSAYSNQPQHF.

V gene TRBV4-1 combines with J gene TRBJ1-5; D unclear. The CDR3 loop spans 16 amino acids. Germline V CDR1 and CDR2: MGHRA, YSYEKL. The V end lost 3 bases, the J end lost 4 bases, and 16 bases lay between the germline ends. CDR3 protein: CASSHDWRAYNQPQHF. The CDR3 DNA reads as TGCGCCAGCAGCCACGATTGGAGGGCCTATAATCAGCCCCAGCATTTT.

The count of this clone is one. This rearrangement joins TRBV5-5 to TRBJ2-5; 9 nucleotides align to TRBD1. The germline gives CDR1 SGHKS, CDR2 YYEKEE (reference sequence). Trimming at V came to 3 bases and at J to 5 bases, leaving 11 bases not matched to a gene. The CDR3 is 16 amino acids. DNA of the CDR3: TGTGCCAGCAGCTCACCGGGACAGGGTCCCGCGGAGACCCAGTACTTC. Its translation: CASSSPGQGPAETQYF.

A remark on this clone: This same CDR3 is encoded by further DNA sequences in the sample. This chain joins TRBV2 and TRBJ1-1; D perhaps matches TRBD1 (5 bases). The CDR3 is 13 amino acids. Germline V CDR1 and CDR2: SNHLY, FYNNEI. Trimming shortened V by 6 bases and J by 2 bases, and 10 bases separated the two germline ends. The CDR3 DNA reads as TGTGCCAGCAGCGGTGACAGAAACACTGAAGCTTTCTTT. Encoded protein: CASSGDRNTEAFF.

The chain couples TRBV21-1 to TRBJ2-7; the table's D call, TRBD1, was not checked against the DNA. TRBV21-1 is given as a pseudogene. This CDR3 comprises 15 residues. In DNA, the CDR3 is TGTGCCAGCAGCTACAAGGTAAGGGGTACCTACGAGCAGTACTTC. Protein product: CASSYKVRGTYEQYF.